This T cell receptor (beta chain) was captured in a study of CD8 T cells in ankylosing spondylitis. General observations from the study: Significantly higher representation of disease-linked clones was reported for matched ankylosing spondylitis synovial fluid. Some motif variants were previously reported in reactive arthritis synovial fluid and blood.

The table lists this clonotype with many counts. Its cognate antigen is unknown. TCRdb recomputed calls from the 5' RACE reads with MiXCR, one row per CDR3 protein. This table has 150,000 or so distinct CDR3 sequences, 25% to 35% appearing once. Sequencing was carried out using synovial fluid, either unsorted or a sorted T cell fraction (not recorded which). The TCR was taken from a male donor with ankylosing spondylitis.

This CDR3 is CASSLGGLAGVEDTQYF. The DNA for the CDR3 is TGCGCCAGCAGCTTGGGGGGACTAGCGGGAGTAGAAGATACGCAGTATTTT. The chain is built from TRBV5-1 and TRBJ2-3, with TRBD2 matching over 14 bases. From germline, CDR1 is SGHRS and CDR2 YFSETQ. The CDR3 is 17 residues long. After removal of 0 bases from V and 5 bases from J, the junction contained 5 bases not matched to a gene.